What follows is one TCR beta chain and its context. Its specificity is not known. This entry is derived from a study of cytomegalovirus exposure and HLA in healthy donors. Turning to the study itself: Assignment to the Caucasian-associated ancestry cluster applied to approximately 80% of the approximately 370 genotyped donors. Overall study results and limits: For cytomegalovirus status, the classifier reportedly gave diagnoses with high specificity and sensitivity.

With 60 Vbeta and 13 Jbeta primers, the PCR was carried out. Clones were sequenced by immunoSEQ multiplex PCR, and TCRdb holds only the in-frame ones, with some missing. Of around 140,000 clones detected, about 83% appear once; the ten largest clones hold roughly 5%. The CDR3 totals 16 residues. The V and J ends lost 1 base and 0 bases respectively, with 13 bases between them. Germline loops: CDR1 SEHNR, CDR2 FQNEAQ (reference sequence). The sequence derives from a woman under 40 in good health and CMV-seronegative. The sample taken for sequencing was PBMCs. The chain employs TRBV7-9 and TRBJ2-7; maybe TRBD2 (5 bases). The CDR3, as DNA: TGTGCCAGCAGCTTAGTTGTGCTTGGGAGCTCCTACGAGCAGTACTTC. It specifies CASSLVVLGSSYEQYF.